This passage covers 13 T cell receptor beta chains from one sample sequenced in a study of blood T cell repertoires in COVID-19. The table came from immunoSEQ multiplex PCR; TCRdb's copy has only in-frame clones and leaves some out. The data hold about 81,000 clones, with 90% to 95% observed a single time. Sequencing used peripheral blood. These receptors were taken from a human donor with active COVID-19. The donor label of this sample is uncertain.

The V call is TRBV24-1, the J call TRBJ1-2; weak D call: TRBD1 (6 bases). This CDR3 has 13 amino acids. V shed 7 bases and J shed 2 bases, with 10 bases lying between them. The germline V gene has CDR1 KGHDR and CDR2 SFDVKD. The CDR3: CATSETGNYGYTF. The CDR3 bases are TGTGCCACCAGCGAAACAGGGAACTATGGCTACACCTTC.

The chain uses TRBV12-5 and TRBJ2-7; 9 bases fit TRBD2. CDR1 LGHNT and CDR2 FRNRAP come from the germline V gene. J gave up 3 bases and V 6 bases, and 9 bases lay outside the gene matches. This CDR3 has 15 amino acids. The CDR3 DNA follows: TGTGCTAGTGGCGACCAACGGACTAGCGACTACGAGCAGTACTTC. Its protein product is CASGDQRTSDYEQYF.

The chain couples TRBV9 to TRBJ2-3; 8 bases are shared with TRBD1. J lost 4 bases, V lost 1 base, and 11 bases had no gene match. CDR1 SGDLS and CDR2 YYNGEE come from the germline V gene. The CDR3 sequence is 17 residues long. Written as DNA, the CDR3 is TGTGCCAGCAGCGTACCCAGGACAGGGATGACCGCAGATACGCAGTATTTT. Protein: CASSVPRTGMTADTQYF.

The chain recombines TRBV24-1 with TRBJ2-3; no definite D call. The germline V and J ends were trimmed by 6 bases and 2 bases, with 8 bases remaining between them. This CDR3 region has 13 residues. Per the germline V gene, CDR1 is KGHDR and CDR2 is SFDVKD. In DNA form, the CDR3 reads TGTGCCACCAGTTTCAGCGACACAGATACGCAGTATTTT. Translated, it gives CATSFSDTDTQYF.

The V gene is TRBV19, the J gene TRBJ2-7; maybe TRBD2 (6 bases). The CDR3 covers 15 residues. The V gene's germline CDR1 is LNHDA and CDR2 SQIVND (reference sequence). The V end lost 1 base, the J end lost 2 bases, and 12 bases lay between the germline ends. CDR3 loop: CASSIGRGRTYEQYF. The CDR3 DNA sequence: TGTGCCAGTAGTATAGGGCGGGGCAGAACCTACGAGCAGTACTTC.

This sequence joins TRBV25-1 and TRBJ2-7; 11 bases are a match to TRBD2. CDR3 length equals 15 residues. V trimming: 3 bases; J trimming: 0 bases; junction bases outside the gene matches: 1. In germline, CDR1 is MGHDK, CDR2 SYGVNS. The CDR3 sequence: CASSDSGRASYEQYF. CDR3 bases: TGTGCCAGCAGTGATAGCGGGAGGGCCTCCTACGAGCAGTACTTC.

This chain uses TRBV7-6 with TRBJ1-1; D perhaps matches TRBD1 (6 bases). The CDR3 runs 15 residues. Germline CDR1 is SGHVS and CDR2 is FNYEAQ. V lost 5 bases to trimming and J lost 4 bases, with 17 bases between them. The CDR3 region has the DNA TGTGCCAGCAGCACCGTAGGGGGTACGGGCACTGAAGCTTTCTTT. It codes for CASSTVGGTGTEAFF.

The V call is TRBV12-5, the J call TRBJ2-5, with TRBD2 identical over 8 bases. The CDR3 totals 13 residues. V shed 7 bases and J 1 base; nucleotides not matched to a gene: 2. Germline CDR1 reads LGHNT; CDR2 reads FRNRAP. CDR3 bases: TGTGCTAGTGCCCTAGCGGGCCAAGAGACCCAGTACTTC. Residues: CASALAGQETQYF.

J is TRBJ1-4 and V is TRBV21-1; the table names TRBD1, a call not compared with the DNA. TRBV21-1 is marked as a pseudogene. The CDR3 is 15 residues long. Here the CDR3 reads CASYTGGAVNEKLFF. The CDR3 DNA is TGTGCCAGCTACACAGGTGGGGCCGTTAATGAAAAACTGTTTTTT.

The rearrangement joins TRBV12-3 or TRBV12-4 to TRBJ1-2; D uncertain. V was cut by 2 bases and J by 8 bases, with 9 bases left in between. The CDR3 extends over 12 amino acids. CDR3 sequence reads: CASSLHREGYTF. The CDR3, as DNA: TGTGCCAGCAGTTTACATCGGGAAGGCTACACCTTC.

CDR3 protein: CATSRLSGREQYF. The CDR3 DNA reads as TGTGCCACCAGCAGGCTTAGCGGGAGGGAGCAGTATTTT. The chain has TRBV15 and TRBJ2-3; 11 bases map to TRBD2. The junction had 4 bases not matched to a gene; V was cut back by 3 bases and J by 11 bases. The V gene's germline CDR1 is LNHNV and CDR2 YYDKDF (reference sequence). The CDR3 is 13 amino acids.

The V gene is TRBV4-1, the J gene TRBJ1-1; 8 positions match TRBD1. The CDR3 has 17 residues. Trimming took 2 bases from V and 5 from J; bases not matched to a gene: 13. CDR1 and CDR2 from the germline V gene are MGHRA and YSYEKL. This CDR3 is CASSQPRTGSFGTEAFF. Here the CDR3 DNA reads TGCGCCAGCAGCCAACCCCGGACAGGGAGTTTTGGGACTGAAGCTTTCTTT.

The chain has TRBV3-1 (or the pseudogene TRBV3-2) and TRBJ2-1; TRBD2 matches at 9 bases. The CDR3 has 17 amino acids. With 0 bases clipped from V and 9 bases from J, the junction kept 12 bases outside the gene matches. Germline CDR1 LGHDT, CDR2 YNNKEL (reference sequence). For the CDR3, the DNA is TGTGCCAGCAGCCAAGAAGCGCTAGCGGGAAGGAAGGGTGAGCAGTTCTTC. Its translation is CASSQEALAGRKGEQFF.